This entry lists 22 T cell receptor beta chains sequenced from one sample in a study of shared clonotypes between healthy human individuals. CD45RO negativity and positive selection for CCR7 defined naive CD8 cells, a population that excluded terminally differentiated effector memory CD45RA+ cells. Method: immunoSEQ multiplex PCR; TCRdb's copy keeps in-frame clones and lacks some. The table records over 2,000,000 clones, around 93% of them present only once. The specimen sequenced was naive CD8+ T cells from PBMCs. The receptors were gathered from a man aged 18 to 35 in good health. Some clones in this sample may be carry-over from other donors' samples.

The chain employs TRBV18 and TRBJ2-3; 7 nucleotides align to TRBD1. Germline trimming cut 5 bases from V and 2 bases from J; bases unmatched to any gene: 4. Per germline, CDR1 KGHSH and CDR2 LQKENI. The CDR3 is 14 amino acids. CDR3 bases: TGTGCCAGCTCATCCACAGGGGTCACAGATACGCAGTATTTT. It yields the protein CASSSTGVTDTQYF.

This chain links TRBV30 with TRBJ2-5; TRBD1 or TRBD2 may be the D gene (6 bases each). The J call is doubtful: the DNA matches TRBJ2-7 better. The CDR3 has 13 residues. The germline gives CDR1 GTSNPN, CDR2 SVGIG (reference sequence). CDR3 bases: TGTGCCTGGAGTCATGGGGGGCCCTACGAGCAGTACTTC. It is translated as CAWSHGGPYEQYF.

The chain has TRBV9 and TRBJ1-2; D possibly corresponds to TRBD1 (6 bases). Trimming stripped 4 bases from V and 2 bases from J, with 15 bases between. The V gene's germline CDR1 is SGDLS and CDR2 YYNGEE. This CDR3 region has 15 residues. The chain's CDR3 is CASSPVTGTNYGYTF. The CDR3, as DNA: TGTGCCAGCAGCCCCGTGACAGGAACCAACTATGGCTACACCTTC.

This chain links TRBV6-5 with TRBJ1-3; D gene uncertain. Germline V CDR1 and CDR2: MNHEY, SVGAGI. CDR3 size: 12 residues. V gave up 7 bases and J gave up 4 bases, with 8 bases separating them. Here the CDR3 reads CASTPGGNTIYF. The CDR3 bases are TGTGCCAGCACCCCGGGGGGAAACACCATATATTTT.

The chain is built from TRBV27 and TRBJ2-3; the D gene is possibly TRBD1 (5 bases). Deletions cut 2 bases from V and 7 bases from J, with 16 bases between. CDR3 length equals 15 residues. Germline CDR1 reads MNHEY; CDR2 reads SMNVEV (reference sequence). In nucleotides, the CDR3 is TGTGCCAGCAGTTTAGGGGCAGAAGGCACGAATACGCAGTATTTT. The encoded protein is CASSLGAEGTNTQYF.

The rearrangement links TRBV6-5 to TRBJ2-7; TRBD1 matches at 7 bases. Germline loops: CDR1 MNHEY, CDR2 SVGAGI. Unmatched junction bases numbered 11, after V lost 0 bases and J lost 6 bases. This CDR3 has 16 residues. The CDR3 nucleotides are TGTGCCAGCAGTTACTCGATATTTGGGGACAGAGGCGAGCAGTACTTC. Translation gives CASSYSIFGDRGEQYF.

This rearrangement joins TRBV27 to TRBJ2-5; D gene unclear. Germline-derived CDR1 and CDR2 are MNHEY and SMNVEV (reference sequence). The germline V and J ends were trimmed by 7 bases and 5 bases, with 17 bases remaining between them. The CDR3 runs to 14 residues. The CDR3 reads CASTPLGGYETQYF. CDR3 sequence (DNA): TGTGCCAGCACCCCCCTCGGCGGATATGAGACCCAGTACTTC.

In the case of this clone: The sample holds other DNA sequences that translate to the same CDR3. The chain employs TRBV9 and TRBJ2-3; 7 bases align to TRBD2. After removal of 2 bases from V and 4 bases from J, the junction contained 1 base not matched to a gene. The CDR3 has 13 amino acids. CDR1 SGDLS and CDR2 YYNGEE come from the germline V gene. CDR3 coding DNA: TGTGCCAGCAGCGTGACTAGCCCAGATACGCAGTATTTT. Encoded protein: CASSVTSPDTQYF.

V gene TRBV7-9 combines with J gene TRBJ2-7, with 7 bases lining up with TRBD1. V was clipped by 7 bases and J by 3 bases; unmatched bases: 6. CDR3 length equals 13 residues. From germline, CDR1 is SEHNR and CDR2 FQNEAQ (reference sequence). The CDR3 DNA reads as TGTGCCAGCACCGGGGACAGACTCTACGAGCAGTACTTC. This translates into CASTGDRLYEQYF.

The V and J genes are TRBV19 and TRBJ2-1; D possibly corresponds to TRBD1 (6 bases). CDR3 length: 16 amino acids. Germline loops: CDR1 LNHDA, CDR2 SQIVND (reference sequence). The V gene lost 5 bases and the J gene lost 0 bases, with 14 bases spanning the gap. The CDR3 DNA reads as TGTGCCAGTAGTGCCACAGGGCGAAGCTCCTACAATGAGCAGTTCTTC. Translated: CASSATGRSSYNEQFF.

The gene calls are TRBV27 and TRBJ2-7; 11 positions match TRBD2. Germline assignment: CDR1 MNHEY and CDR2 SMNVEV (reference sequence). This CDR3 is 17 amino acids long. The junction had 7 bases not matched to a gene; V was cut back by 1 base and J by 2 bases. CDR3 nucleotides: TGTGCCAGCAGTTTATTGGGGGGGACTAGCGGCCCCTACGAGCAGTACTTC. This encodes CASSLLGGTSGPYEQYF.

This clone was recorded a few times. The chain is built from TRBV6-1 and TRBJ1-1; D is uncertain. The CDR3 is 13 amino acids. Germline CDR1 MNHNS, CDR2 SASEGT. Trimming removed 1 base from V and 5 bases from J, with 8 bases in between. In nucleotides, the CDR3 is TGTGCCAGCAGTGAAGAAGGCCGGACTGAAGCTTTCTTT. Encoded protein: CASSEEGRTEAFF.

The chain combines TRBV5-6 with TRBJ2-1, with a weak D call TRBD2 (6 bases). The CDR3 extends over 16 amino acids. The V gene lost 3 bases and the J gene lost 2 bases, with 15 bases spanning the gap. Per germline, CDR1 SGHDT and CDR2 YYEEEE. CDR3 sequence (DNA): TGTGCCAGCAGCTCTTTAGCGGTCCTGCCCTACAATGAGCAGTTCTTC. This encodes CASSSLAVLPYNEQFF.

This clone was counted a single time. The chain links TRBV29-1 to TRBJ2-7, with D possibly called TRBD1 or TRBD2 (5 bases each). The CDR3 contains 16 residues. Germline V gene sequence: CDR1 SQVTM, CDR2 ANQGSEA. V dropped 7 bases and J dropped 0 bases, with 22 bases sitting between them. The CDR3 DNA sequence: TGCAGCGCTGCCAAAACCCGGGACGCGCACTCCTACGAGCAGTACTTC. Protein product: CSAAKTRDAHSYEQYF.

The chain combines TRBV5-4 with TRBJ1-1; no reliable D call. Germline values: CDR1 SGHNT, CDR2 YYREEE (reference sequence). This CDR3 region has 12 residues. The germline V and J ends were trimmed by 6 bases and 6 bases, with 12 bases remaining between them. Written as DNA, the CDR3 is TGTGCCAGCACCGGGAGGACCCCTGAAGCTTTCTTT. Its protein product is CASTGRTPEAFF.

The chain is built from TRBV27 and TRBJ1-3; D unclear. V lost 2 bases and J lost 0, with 11 bases in between. Germline V gives CDR1 MNHEY, CDR2 SMNVEV (reference sequence). This CDR3 is built from 16 residues. The chain's CDR3 is CASSLRGLSSGNTIYF. In nucleotides, the CDR3 is TGTGCCAGCAGTTTACGCGGGTTAAGCTCTGGAAACACCATATATTTT.

V usage is TRBV28 and J usage is TRBJ1-1; tentatively, D is TRBD1 (5 bases). This CDR3 region has 15 residues. Trimming stripped 3 bases from V and 2 bases from J, with 13 bases between. Germline V gives CDR1 MDHEN, CDR2 SYDVKM. CDR3 region: CASSFLGTGNTEAFF. The CDR3 DNA follows: TGTGCCAGCAGTTTTCTGGGGACGGGCAACACTGAAGCTTTCTTT.

V and J are TRBV19 and TRBJ1-2; weak D call: TRBD1 (5 bases). CDR1 LNHDA and CDR2 SQIVND come from the germline V gene (reference sequence). CDR3 length: 13 amino acids. V shed 11 bases and J shed 6 bases, with 19 bases lying between them. Here the CDR3 DNA reads TGTGCCGGCCGGCGGGGGGAAGGAGATGGCTACACCTTC. Translating gives CAGRRGEGDGYTF.

This chain connects TRBV27 to TRBJ1-5; no firm D call. The V end was cut by 6 bases, the J end by 0 bases, with 12 bases between. The CDR3 consists of 15 residues. Germline CDR1 and CDR2: MNHEY and SMNVEV (reference sequence). This chain's CDR3 is CASRAWENSNQPQHF. DNA of the CDR3: TGTGCCAGCAGAGCCTGGGAAAATAGCAATCAGCCCCAGCATTTT.

This clone has a single count. V is TRBV27 and J is TRBJ2-2, with a tentative D call TRBD2 (5 bases). Germline lookup yields CDR1 MNHEY and CDR2 SMNVEV (reference sequence). The CDR3 is 14 amino acids. The V gene lost 6 bases and the J gene lost 7 bases, with 15 bases spanning the gap. The DNA of the CDR3 is TGTGCCAGCAGCCCTCTGCTAGCTAACGGGGAGCTGTTTTTT. Translation: CASSPLLANGELFF.

V usage is TRBV18 and J usage is TRBJ2-1; D gene uncertain. Germline loops: CDR1 KGHSH, CDR2 LQKENI. V gave up 2 bases and J gave up 7 bases, with 6 bases separating them. The CDR3 is 12 residues long. CDR3 in amino acids: CASSPSVNEQFF. In DNA form, the CDR3 reads TGTGCCAGCTCACCATCGGTTAATGAGCAGTTCTTC.

The chain couples TRBV11-2 to TRBJ2-1, with 8 bases matching TRBD2. CDR1 is SGHAT and CDR2 is FQNNGV in the germline V gene. Trimming at V came to 3 bases and at J to 8 bases, leaving 9 bases not matched to a gene. The CDR3 totals 15 residues. For the CDR3, the DNA is TGTGCCAGCAGCTTTTCAGCGGGAGTGATATATGAGCAGTTCTTC. Translation: CASSFSAGVIYEQFF.